Listed below are T cell receptor beta chains from one sample, sequenced in a study of human T cells and chemical hapten exposure. Each CDR3 protein is one row after TCRdb ran MiXCR on the RACE reads. The profile covers around 69,000 distinct CDR3 sequences, with about 9.4% appearing a single time and less than 4% taken by the ten largest. The specimen comprised whole blood, sampled in connection with sensitization to the hapten diphenylcyclopropenone (DPC). The receptor set was obtained from a woman aged 40 to 55 with alopecia areata. Some clones in this sample may be carry-over from other donors' samples. CDR3s include the opening cysteine and the closing phenylalanine or tryptophan. The D gene is left open where the match is weak. The size field is filled for only some rows; it gives once, few, many or a size class.

clone_size j_call v_call d_call cdr3_aa cdr3_nt
few TRBJ2-7 TRBV27 TRBD1 CASSLEFGQGYYEQYF TGTGCCAGCAGTTTAGAGTTTGGACAGGGATATTACGAGCAGTACTTC
many TRBJ2-1 TRBV7-6 TRBD2 CASSLWGLAGAYEQFF TGTGCCAGCAGCTTATGGGGACTAGCGGGGGCATATGAGCAGTTCTTC
many TRBJ2-3 TRBV7-8 - CASSLGSSGTDTQYF TGTGCCAGCAGCTTAGGATCGTCAGGCACAGATACGCAGTATTTT
many TRBJ2-5 TRBV7-9 - CASSLGPQETQYF TGTGCCAGCAGCTTAGGTCCCCAAGAGACCCAGTACTTC
many TRBJ1-4 TRBV6-5 - CASRRGTGEKLFF TGTGCCAGCAGACGCGGGACGGGTGAAAAACTGTTTTTT
many TRBJ2-5 TRBV7-7 - CASSSQGFSETQYF TGTGCTAGCAGCTCACAGGGTTTCTCAGAGACCCAGTACTTC
many TRBJ1-2 TRBV20-1 - CSAIADNYGYTF TGCAGTGCTATAGCGGATAACTATGGCTACACCTTC
many TRBJ2-7 TRBV20-1 - CSARDGHRDYEQYF TGCAGTGCTAGAGATGGACATCGCGATTACGAGCAGTACTTC
many TRBJ1-2 TRBV7-2 - CASSPPGVYGYTF TGTGCCAGCAGCCCACCAGGGGTCTATGGCTACACCTTC
- TRBJ1-1 TRBV12-3/TRBV12-4 - CASSLRGPEREAFF TGTGCCAGCAGTCTCCGGGGGCCGGAGAGGGAAGCTTTCTTT
many TRBJ2-1 TRBV4-2 TRBD2 CASSQASQAGGDNEQFF TGTGCCAGCAGCCAAGCTAGTCAGGCGGGGGGGGACAATGAGCAGTTCTTC
many TRBJ2-1 TRBV3-1 - CASSQVGRIYNEQFF TGTGCCAGCAGCCAAGTGGGAAGGATCTACAATGAGCAGTTCTTC
many TRBJ2-7 TRBV6-5 - CASNYGGLQYF TGTGCCAGCAATTATGGAGGGCTACAGTACTTC
few TRBJ2-1 TRBV2 - CASRRDSVNEQFF TGTGCCAGCCGCCGGGACTCTGTTAATGAGCAGTTCTTC
- TRBJ2-5 TRBV4-2 - CASSQHNRGDQETQYF TGTGCCAGCAGCCAACATAATCGAGGGGACCAAGAGACCCAGTACTTC
- TRBJ1-1 TRBV6-5 TRBD1 CASSTRDRNTEAFF TGTGCCAGCAGTACCCGGGACAGAAACACTGAAGCTTTCTTT
many TRBJ1-2 TRBV9 - CASSAGRTSNYGYTF TGTGCCAGCAGCGCGGGACGGACCAGTAACTATGGCTACACCTTC
many TRBJ2-5 TRBV24-1 TRBD1 CATSDLDRVETQYF TGTGCCACCAGTGATTTGGACAGGGTCGAGACCCAGTACTTC
many TRBJ1-1 TRBV6-5 - CASSYGGMNTEAFF TGTGCCAGCAGTTACGGGGGCATGAACACTGAAGCTTTCTTT
few TRBJ2-1 TRBV20-1 - CSARSGYNEQFF TGCAGTGCTAGGTCCGGCTACAATGAGCAGTTCTTC
- TRBJ2-7 TRBV7-2 TRBD1 CASSIETGTVNEQYF TGTGCCAGCAGCATAGAAACCGGGACAGTCAACGAGCAGTACTTC
many TRBJ1-4 TRBV28 - CASSFFAGRARKLFF TGTGCCAGCAGTTTCTTTGCCGGGAGGGCGAGAAAACTGTTTTTT
few TRBJ1-2 TRBV5-6 - CASSLGAGLPGGYTF TGTGCCAGCAGCTTGGGGGCAGGCCTTCCTGGAGGCTACACCTTC
- TRBJ1-5 TRBV3-1 - CASSQGVQPQHF TGTGCCAGCAGCCAAGGGGTTCAGCCCCAGCATTTT
- TRBJ2-3 TRBV2 TRBD2 CASSEWLAGTDTQYF TGTGCCAGCAGTGAATGGCTAGCGGGCACAGATACGCAGTATTTT